This T cell receptor beta chain was sequenced in a study of early T cells in non-severe SARS-CoV-2 infection. With 3 bases removed from V and 2 bases from J, the gap between germline ends came to 7 bases. Germline CDR1 is SGHRS and CDR2 is YFSETQ. This CDR3 comprises 13 residues. Each CDR3 protein gets one entry after TCRdb re-called the 5' RACE reads with MiXCR. The data contain some 50,000 distinct CDR3 sequences, 7% to 10% of them seen just once; the ten biggest clones take up 4.2%. By sample fraction, this clonotype is medium-sized. Sequences were obtained from whole blood. The chain has TRBV5-1 and TRBJ2-3; possibly TRBD2 for D (5 bases). The source is an adult who was a healthcare worker with PCR-confirmed SARS-CoV-2 infection or an uninfected control (not recorded which). The CDR3 region is CASSSGSTDTQYF. In DNA, the CDR3 is TGCGCCAGCAGCTCGGGGTCCACAGATACGCAGTATTTT. The variable domain in full, with the rest retrieved from reference TRBV5-1 and TRBJ2-3, is KAGVTQTPRYLIKTRGQQVTLSCSPISGHRSVSWYQQTPGQGLQFLFEYFSETQRNKGNFPGRFSGRQFSNSRSEMNVSTLELGDSALYLCASSSGSTDTQYFGPGTRLTVL.